This paragraph covers one T cell receptor beta chain sequence. Its antigen remains undetermined. Base qualities are not at hand, and no much larger clone is one base apart. The donors were healthy, HIV-negative adults who had no recently reported acute infections or vaccinations. Only Caucasian adults living in Nashville, Tennessee, USA were represented among the donors. CD4+ T cells were enriched by magnetic negative selection; naive cells were then positively selected on CD45RA, and the negative fraction formed the memory subset. After blood collection by leukapheresis, PBMCs were isolated using Ficoll-Histopaque density gradient centrifugation and then cryopreserved in the vapor phase of liquid nitrogen. Analytical flow cytometry was used to check the purity and quantity of every magnetically sorted T cell population. Genomic DNA was isolated from every sorted fraction and measured by UV absorbance on a Nanodrop 2000c.

The sample belongs to a study of shared clonotypes between healthy human individuals (dated by TCRdb to about 2020). Describing the broader study: A couple of women and a few men aged 18 to 49 years were included in the cohort. Different laboratories and diverse techniques were used to prepare libraries and sequence TCR repertoires, to increase sequencing depth and limit assay-specific biases. Between about 0.94 and 8.9 billion PBMCs per donor were obtained by leukapheresis. For each donor, CD4 naive and CD4 memory were each given three plates, CD8 naive was given two plates, and CD8 memory was given one plate. Blood TCR repertoires of about 5 healthy adults were deeply sequenced to estimate repertoire size and the extent of clonotype sharing between individuals.

Using the deep immunoSEQ assay, multiplex PCR amplified TCR CDR3 regions from genomic DNA. Extracted genomic DNA from each cell subset was spread evenly across all wells of several immunoSEQ 96-well plates, with each plate serving as a replicate. Each replicate PCR for sorted subsets received roughly 200 ng genomic DNA, equal to tens of thousands of T cell genomes. The purified libraries were quantified using a Qubit 3.0 fluorometer, sized with a Bioanalyzer 2100, and then quantified again using the KAPA Library Quantification kit. A separate single-read 150-cycle Illumina NextSeq 550 flow cell was used to sequence each immunoSEQ 96-well plate. The source study handled its data this way. Because only junctional sequences without quality scores were contained in the immunoSEQ output, filtering matching that applied to full-length reads could not be performed. To assign V/J genes and CDR3, sequences were annotated using PyIR, a Python wrapper for IgBLAST v1.9, with IMGT germline references. Any read was removed if the V/J assignment was weak (E-value above 1e-6), the CDR3 was missing, or the read contained stop codons, out-of-frame junctions, or ambiguous translated residues. V3J clonotypes were defined as sequences sharing the same inferred V gene, J gene, and CDR3 amino acid sequence. To compute the percentage overlap between repertoires, the number of shared unique clonotypes was divided by the size of the smaller repertoire. Repertoire richness was assessed with RTK rarefaction, the Chao1 estimator, and Recon v2.1 estimates of unobserved clonotypes. Generation probabilities were computed with OLGA for all TCRbeta clonotypes obtained by the gDNA method from several donors. TCRdb mirrors the immuneACCESS table, restricted to in-frame sequences. Some clones are absent from its copies; in checked studies, under half trace to an unresolved V gene, and the reason for the others is unknown. V, J and clone size derive from that table, while D and trimming were established from the DNA sequence. A total of some 1,400,000 clones appear in this sample, approximately 97% of them only once. Roughly 1.2% of the sample comes from the top ten.

The investigation overall reported the following: Only blood was sampled, and tissue TCR repertoires likely differ from those in blood. Across a handful of donors, roughly 5% of naive CD4, roughly 3.5% of naive CD8, roughly 2.3% of memory CD4, and approximately 0.42% of memory CD8 clonotypes were shared. Rarefaction of sorted-subset datasets indicated incomplete sequencing despite the large sequencing depth. The small number of donors limited the genetic and exposure-history diversity represented. Based on pairwise subsampling, the degree of clonotype sharing among donors was expected to be affected by sequencing depth. Clonotypes shared by all four sorted-subset donors showed higher generation probabilities than non-shared clonotypes. Naive subsets generally had larger estimated clonotype richness than memory subsets did.

The TCR was taken from a man aged 25 to 40 in good health. The material sequenced was naive CD4+ T cells sorted from blood. The sample's cell subset or site label is to be understood as: CD45RA+ positively selected.

The nucleotide sequence is TGTGCCAGCAGTGGCAATACTTACGGGGCTGCCCAGCATTTT. It specifies CASSGNTYGAAQHF. The chain is encoded by TRBV6-1 joined to TRBJ1-5; D gene: possibly TRBD1, on 5 matching bases. V and J lose 4 bases and 11 bases, and a span of 18 bases separates them. Including cysteine and phenylalanine, the CDR3 has 14 amino acids. Just CDR3 DNA is preserved here, 42 bases in frame from base 1. The CDR1 and CDR2 encoded by the germline V gene are MNHNS and SASEGT.